The entry below describes one TCR beta chain. No antigen is known for it. CDR3 size: 13 residues. Germline loops: CDR1 LGHDT, CDR2 YNNKEL (reference sequence). V was cut by 3 bases and J by 2 bases, with 7 bases left in between. TCRdb re-analysed the 5' RACE reads in MiXCR, keeping a single row per CDR3 protein. The sample includes around 250,000 distinct CDR3 sequences, around 4.9% of them seen just once. The data originate from a study of T cells after yellow fever vaccination. In the study overall: Preparation of fractions with low cell numbers was performed using SMART-Seq v4 Ultra Low Input. Findings and caveats of the study: It was a weaker secondary response, yet one that peaked faster, at day 5 versus 15. Clonotype sharing between CD4 and CD8 compartments was small.

This clonotype originated in a man aged 18-30 years who received the YFV17D yellow fever vaccine. This chain uses TRBV3-1 with TRBJ2-5; unclear D gene. Sequencing used CD4+ T cells sorted from PBMCs, obtained on the day of the yellow fever booster vaccination. CDR3 DNA sequence: TGTGCCAGCAGCCAGAACGGGCAAGAGACCCAGTACTTC. Translation gives CASSQNGQETQYF.